This paragraph reports one T cell receptor beta chain. Germline V lookup: CDR1 ENHRY, CDR2 SYGVKD. This CDR3 is built from 15 residues. V shed 6 bases and J shed 1 base, with 15 bases lying between them. The TCR beta CDR3 regions underwent amplification from RNA transcripts. HTBI primers primed a first-round RT-PCR, and a second-round multiplex PCR followed. TCRdb redid the calling of the multiplex PCR reads with MiXCR, one entry per CDR3 protein. In the table there are 200,000 to 300,000 distinct CDR3 sequences, around 45% of which are singletons. This sample is drawn from a study of Graves' ophthalmopathy and Graves' hyperthyroidism. Looking at the study overall: At initial diagnosis, peripheral blood was obtained, and this preceded any treatment.

From fresh peripheral blood, 8 to 10 ml in volume, the PBMCs were obtained. The specimen was peripheral blood. The receptor was isolated from an adult man with Graves' ophthalmopathy. The chain recombines TRBV10-3 with TRBJ2-5; possibly TRBD2 for D (6 bases). For the CDR3, the DNA is TGTGCCATCAGAGTTAGCGGAGGGGTCCAAGAGACCCAGTACTTC. It is translated as CAIRVSGGVQETQYF.